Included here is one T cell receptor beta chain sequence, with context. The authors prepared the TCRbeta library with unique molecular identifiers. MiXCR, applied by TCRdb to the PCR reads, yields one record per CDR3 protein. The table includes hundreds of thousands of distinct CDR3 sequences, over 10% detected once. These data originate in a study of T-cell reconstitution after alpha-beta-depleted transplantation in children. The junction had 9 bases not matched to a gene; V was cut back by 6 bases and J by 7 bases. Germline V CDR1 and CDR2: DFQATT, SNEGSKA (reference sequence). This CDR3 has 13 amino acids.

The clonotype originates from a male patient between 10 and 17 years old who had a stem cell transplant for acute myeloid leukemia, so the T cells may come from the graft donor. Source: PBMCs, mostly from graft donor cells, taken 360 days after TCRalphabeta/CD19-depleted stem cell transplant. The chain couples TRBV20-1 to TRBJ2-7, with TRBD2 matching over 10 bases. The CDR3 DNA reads TGCAGTGCCCGGACTAGCGGTACTAGGGAGCAGTACTTC. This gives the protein CSARTSGTREQYF.